The 18 T cell receptor beta chains below come from one sample, sequenced in a study of T-cell reconstitution after alpha-beta-depleted transplantation in children. This sample's TCRbeta library carried unique molecular identifier barcodes. Using its own MiXCR run on the PCR reads, TCRdb lists one record per CDR3 protein. The data show around 480,000 distinct CDR3 sequences, roughly 33% seen once. Sample: PBMCs from the stem cell graft donor, taken from the stem cell graft. These TCRs come from a human donor who donated a stem cell graft to a child with aplastic anemia.

This clonotype was detected a few times. The chain recombines TRBV20-1 with TRBJ2-7; 7 bases line up with TRBD2. The CDR3 is made up of 13 amino acids. Per the germline V gene, CDR1 is DFQATT and CDR2 is SNEGSKA (reference sequence). V shed 1 base, J shed 4 bases, and the junction held 4 bases outside the gene matches. The DNA for the CDR3 is TGCAGTGCTAGAGGGGGGGGTGTGTACGAGCAGTACTTC. This translates into CSARGGGVYEQYF.

This clonotype has more than one count but fewer than ten. This chain joins TRBV27 and TRBJ1-2, with D unresolved. The CDR3 is made up of 15 amino acids. Germline V gene data show CDR1 as MNHEY and CDR2 as SMNVEV (reference sequence). Trimming left V 3 bases short and J 2 bases short, with 13 bases between. CDR3: CASSFSRGRNYGYTF. In nucleotides, the CDR3 is TGTGCCAGCAGTTTTAGTCGCGGCCGGAACTATGGCTACACCTTC.

The chain uses TRBV6-4 and TRBJ2-3; D possibly corresponds to TRBD1 (6 bases). Trimming left V 5 bases short and J 4 bases short, with 13 bases between. CDR1 is MRHNA, CDR2 SNTAGT, per germline. This CDR3 region has 14 residues. The DNA of the CDR3 is TGTGCCAGCAGTTTAGGGGGAAAAGCAGATACGCAGTATTTT. It is translated as CASSLGGKADTQYF.

The chain uses TRBV12-3 or TRBV12-4 and TRBJ1-3; no firm D call. The V gene lost 8 bases and the J gene lost 0 bases, with 14 bases spanning the gap. The CDR3 contains 15 residues. CDR3 coding DNA: TGTGCCAGCCGCGACCACAGTCCCTCTGGAAACACCATATATTTT. Translation gives CASRDHSPSGNTIYF.

This clonotype was observed a handful of times. The chain combines TRBV9 with TRBJ2-7, with a possible D match to TRBD1 (6 bases). Trimming cost V 0 bases and J 2 bases, with 12 bases left between them. Per germline, CDR1 SGDLS and CDR2 YYNGEE. The length of the CDR3 is 15 residues. CDR3 residues: CASSVGVGTPYEQYF. CDR3 DNA: TGTGCCAGCAGCGTAGGGGTGGGGACACCCTACGAGCAGTACTTC.

This clonotype was recorded a few times. This CDR3 reads CAWSLTGGKPQHF. Written as DNA, the CDR3 is TGTGCCTGGAGCTTGACAGGCGGAAAACCCCAGCATTTT. The chain carries TRBV30 and TRBJ1-5, with D possibly being TRBD1 (6 bases). CDR3 length: 13 amino acids. Germline CDR1 GTSNPN, CDR2 SVGIG (reference sequence). Trimming took off 3 bases at V and 10 bases at J, with 16 bases between the two ends. Supplemented by reference TRBV30 and TRBJ1-5, the full variable domain reads SQTIHQWPATLVQPVGSPLSLECTVEGTSNPNLYWYRQAAGRGLQLLFYSVGIGQISSEVPQNLSASRPQDRQFILSSKKLLLSDSGFYLCAWSLTGGKPQHFGDGTRLSIL.

This clonotype was counted between two and nine times. V gene TRBV28 combines with J gene TRBJ2-3, with 8 positions matching TRBD1. The germline CDR1 and CDR2 sequences are MDHEN and SYDVKM. V was pared by 6 bases and J by 7 bases, with 15 bases of the junction left unmatched. The CDR3 length is 16 residues. Written as DNA, the CDR3 is TGTGCCAGCAGCCACGGACAGGGTGGAAGTCCGAATACGCAGTATTTT. It translates to CASSHGQGGSPNTQYF.

This rearrangement joins TRBV5-1 to TRBJ2-7; D gene uncertain. The V end was cut by 0 bases, the J end by 2 bases, with 9 bases between. CDR3 size: 14 residues. Germline V lookup: CDR1 SGHRS, CDR2 YFSETQ. Written as DNA, the CDR3 is TGCGCCAGCAGCTTGGTCGTGTCCCCCTACGAGCAGTACTTC. Translating gives CASSLVVSPYEQYF.

The chain couples TRBV29-1 to TRBJ1-2; maybe TRBD1 (6 bases). CDR1 SQVTM and CDR2 ANQGSEA come from the germline V gene. Trimming took 8 bases from V and 6 from J, leaving 13 bases between them. The CDR3 runs 11 residues. The CDR3 region is CSLRTANGYTF. In DNA, the CDR3 is TGCAGCTTGAGGACAGCCAATGGCTACACCTTC.

To note about this clonotype: The junction differs from germline at one of its ends, possibly a read error. The chain joins TRBV28 to TRBJ2-1; tentatively, D is TRBD2 (6 bases). The CDR3 covers 14 residues. Germline V gene data show CDR1 as MDHEN and CDR2 as SYDVKM. In nucleotides, the CDR3 is TGTGCCAGCAGTCCCCCGGGGGAGTACAGTGAGCAGTTCTTC. The encoded protein is CASSPPGEYSEQFF.

This clonotype was seen a few times. The chain has TRBV4-3 and TRBJ1-1; the D is unclear. Germline V gene data show CDR1 as LGHNA and CDR2 as YSLEER. The CDR3 is made up of 16 amino acids. The V and J ends lost 0 bases and 6 bases respectively, with 17 bases between them. The CDR3 bases are TGCGCCAGCAGCCAAGAGACGCGGATCGTTGGAGCTGAAGCTTTCTTT. Translation gives CASSQETRIVGAEAFF.

In this sample, this clonotype turned up once. A much bigger clone sits one base away, suggesting this may be a read error. The V and J genes are TRBV6-5 and TRBJ2-1; D tentatively reads TRBD1 or TRBD2 (5 bases each). Between the trimmed V and J ends, which lost 2 bases and 0 bases, there was a span of 5 bases. The length of the CDR3 is 14 residues. Per the germline V gene, CDR1 is MNHEY and CDR2 is SVGAGI. The CDR3 sequence: CASSYGTSYNEQFF. The CDR3 DNA sequence: TGTGCCAGCAGTTACGGGACCTCCTACAATGAGCAGTTCTTC.

This clonotype came up a few times. The rearrangement links TRBV20-1 to TRBJ2-7, with TRBD2 matching over 10 bases. With 3 bases clipped from V and 0 bases from J, the junction kept 5 bases outside the gene matches. This CDR3 contains 15 residues. Germline CDR1 and CDR2: DFQATT and SNEGSKA (reference sequence). CDR3 region: CSARFLAGASYEQYF. The CDR3 DNA follows: TGCAGTGCTAGGTTTCTAGCGGGAGCCTCCTACGAGCAGTACTTC.

This clonotype was counted between two and nine times. V is TRBV7-9 and J is TRBJ2-3; D may be TRBD2 (7 bases). This CDR3 spans 17 amino acids. Trimming removed 5 bases at V and 4 bases at J, with 22 bases between. Germline CDR1 SEHNR, CDR2 FQNEAQ (reference sequence). As DNA, the CDR3 is TGTGCCAGCAGCGCACTTGGGGGGGCGGGAGAAGCAGATACGCAGTATTTT. As protein: CASSALGGAGEADTQYF.

This clonotype appeared many times. The genes are TRBV28 and TRBJ2-7; 7 bases align to TRBD2. The CDR3 consists of 14 residues. Germline CDR1 MDHEN, CDR2 SYDVKM. V was clipped by 1 base and J by 2 bases; unmatched bases: 2. As DNA, the CDR3 is TGTGCCAGCAGTTTATTCGGGGGGACCTACGAGCAGTACGTC. Translated: CASSLFGGTYEQYV.

The chain recombines TRBV7-9 with TRBJ1-2; D is possibly TRBD1 (5 bases). This CDR3 comprises 14 residues. Trimming took off 2 bases at V and 6 bases at J, with 13 bases between the two ends. Germline CDR1 SEHNR, CDR2 FQNEAQ (reference sequence). Written as DNA, the CDR3 is TGTGCCAGCAGCTTACTGACAGAGGGACATGGCTACACCTTC. Its translation is CASSLLTEGHGYTF.

The J gene is TRBJ2-7, the V gene TRBV11-1, with 10 bases that match TRBD2. CDR1 and CDR2 (germline): SGHAT, FQDESV (reference sequence). V shed 5 bases, J shed 2 bases, and the junction held 6 bases outside the gene matches. This CDR3 has 15 residues. The CDR3 is CASSESLAGAYEQYF. The CDR3, as DNA: TGTGCCAGCAGCGAGTCGCTAGCGGGAGCCTACGAGCAGTACTTC. Variable domain in full (rest from reference TRBV11-1 and TRBJ2-7): EAEVAQSPRYKITEKSQAVAFWCDPISGHATLYWYRQILGQGPELLVQFQDESVVDDSQLPKDRFSAERLKGVDSTLKIQPAELGDSAMYLCASSESLAGAYEQYFGPGTRLTVT.

The J gene is TRBJ2-5, the V gene TRBV7-9, with 7 nucleotides matching TRBD2. V lost 5 bases, J lost 1 base, and 7 bases stayed unmatched. This CDR3 contains 15 residues. CDR1 is SEHNR and CDR2 is FQNEAQ in the germline V gene (reference sequence). Written as DNA, the CDR3 is TGTGCCAGCAGCACCCCTCTAGCGGTCCAAGAGACCCAGTACTTC. Residues: CASSTPLAVQETQYF.